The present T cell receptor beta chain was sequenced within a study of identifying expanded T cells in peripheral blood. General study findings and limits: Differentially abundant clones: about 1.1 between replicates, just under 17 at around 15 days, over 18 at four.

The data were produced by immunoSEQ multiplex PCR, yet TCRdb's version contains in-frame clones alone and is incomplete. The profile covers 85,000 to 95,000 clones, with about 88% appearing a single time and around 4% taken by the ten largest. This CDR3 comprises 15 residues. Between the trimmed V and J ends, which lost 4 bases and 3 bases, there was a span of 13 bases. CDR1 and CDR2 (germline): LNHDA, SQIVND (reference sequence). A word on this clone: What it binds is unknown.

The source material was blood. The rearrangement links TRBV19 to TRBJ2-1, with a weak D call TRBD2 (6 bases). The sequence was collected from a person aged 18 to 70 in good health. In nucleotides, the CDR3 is TGTGCCAGTAGTAAAGGAGGGTTCGGCTACAATGAGCAGTTCTTC. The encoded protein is CASSKGGFGYNEQFF. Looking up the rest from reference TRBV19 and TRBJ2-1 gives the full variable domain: DGGITQSPKYLFRKEGQNVTLSCEQNLNHDAMYWYRQDPGQGLRLIYYSQIVNDFQKGDIAEGYSVSREKKESFPLTVTSAQKNPTAFYLCASSKGGFGYNEQFFGPGTRLTVL.